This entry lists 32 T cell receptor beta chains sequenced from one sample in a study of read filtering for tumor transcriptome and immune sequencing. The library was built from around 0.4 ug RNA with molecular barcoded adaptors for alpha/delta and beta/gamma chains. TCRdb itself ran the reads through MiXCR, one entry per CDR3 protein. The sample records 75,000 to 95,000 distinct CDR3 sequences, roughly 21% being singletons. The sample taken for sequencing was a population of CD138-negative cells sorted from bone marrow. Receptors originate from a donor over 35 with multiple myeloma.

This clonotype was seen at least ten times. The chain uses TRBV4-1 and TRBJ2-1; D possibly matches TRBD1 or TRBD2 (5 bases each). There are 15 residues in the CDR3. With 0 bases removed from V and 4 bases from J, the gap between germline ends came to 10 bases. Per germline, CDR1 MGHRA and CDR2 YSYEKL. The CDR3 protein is CASSQDGWGYNEQFF. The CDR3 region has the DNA TGCGCCAGCAGCCAAGATGGCTGGGGGTACAATGAGCAGTTCTTC.

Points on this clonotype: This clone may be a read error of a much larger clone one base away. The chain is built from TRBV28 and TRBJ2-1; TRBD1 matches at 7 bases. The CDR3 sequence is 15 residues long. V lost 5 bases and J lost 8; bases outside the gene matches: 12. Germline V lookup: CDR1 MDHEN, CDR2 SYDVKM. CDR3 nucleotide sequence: TGTGCCAGCAGTCTACTGGTGACAGGGAGCGATGAGCAGTTCTTC. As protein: CASSLLVTGSDEQFF.

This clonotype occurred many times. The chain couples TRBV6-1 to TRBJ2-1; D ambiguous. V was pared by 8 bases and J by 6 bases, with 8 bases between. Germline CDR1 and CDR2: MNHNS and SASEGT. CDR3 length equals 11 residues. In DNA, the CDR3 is TGTGCCAGCCACAGCCTCAATGAGCAGTTCTTC. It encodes CASHSLNEQFF.

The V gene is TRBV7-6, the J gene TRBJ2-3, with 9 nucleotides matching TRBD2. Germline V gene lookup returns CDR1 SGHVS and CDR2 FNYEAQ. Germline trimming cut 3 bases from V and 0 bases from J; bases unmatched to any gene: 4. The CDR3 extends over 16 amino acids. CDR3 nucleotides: TGTGCCAGCAGCTTTAGCGGGGGAACTAGCACAGATACGCAGTATTTT. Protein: CASSFSGGTSTDTQYF.

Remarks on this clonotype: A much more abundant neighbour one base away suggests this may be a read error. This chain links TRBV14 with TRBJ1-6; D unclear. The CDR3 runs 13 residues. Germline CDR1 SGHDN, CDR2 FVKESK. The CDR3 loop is CAGSPRVNSPLHF. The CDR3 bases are TGTGCCGGCAGCCCCCGAGTGAATTCACCCCTCCACTTT.

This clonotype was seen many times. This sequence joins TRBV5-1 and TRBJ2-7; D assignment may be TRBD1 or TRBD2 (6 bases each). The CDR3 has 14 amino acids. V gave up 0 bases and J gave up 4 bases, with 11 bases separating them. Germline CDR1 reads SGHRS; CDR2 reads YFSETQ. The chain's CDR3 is CASSLAEGGYEQYF. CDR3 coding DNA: TGCGCCAGCAGCTTGGCGGAGGGGGGATACGAGCAGTACTTC.

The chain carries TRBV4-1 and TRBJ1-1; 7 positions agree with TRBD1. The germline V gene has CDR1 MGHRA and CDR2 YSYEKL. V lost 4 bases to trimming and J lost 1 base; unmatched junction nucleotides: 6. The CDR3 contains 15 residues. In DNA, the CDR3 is TGCGCCAGCAGCCCCACCGACAGGGCGAACACTGAAGCTTTCTTT. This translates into CASSPTDRANTEAFF.

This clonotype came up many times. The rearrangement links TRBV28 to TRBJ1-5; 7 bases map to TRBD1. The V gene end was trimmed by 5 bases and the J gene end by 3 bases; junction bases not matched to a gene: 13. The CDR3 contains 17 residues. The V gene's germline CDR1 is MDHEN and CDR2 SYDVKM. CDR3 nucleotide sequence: TGTGCCAGCAGTCTATACGACAGGGTCCCTTTCAATCAGCCCCAGCATTTT. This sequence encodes CASSLYDRVPFNQPQHF.

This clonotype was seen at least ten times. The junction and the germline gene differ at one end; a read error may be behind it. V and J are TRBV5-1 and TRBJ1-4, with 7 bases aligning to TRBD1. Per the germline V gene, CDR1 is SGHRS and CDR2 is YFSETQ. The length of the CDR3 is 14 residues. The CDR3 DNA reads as TGTGCCAGCAGCCCCGGGACAGCTAATGAAAAACTGTTTTTT. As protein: CASSPGTANEKLFF.

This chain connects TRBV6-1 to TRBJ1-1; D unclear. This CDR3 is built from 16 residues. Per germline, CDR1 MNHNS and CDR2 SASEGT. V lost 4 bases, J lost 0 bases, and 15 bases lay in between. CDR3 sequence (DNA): TGTGCCAGCAGTGTCCGTCGGGAATCGGTGAACACTGAAGCTTTCTTT. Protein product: CASSVRRESVNTEAFF.

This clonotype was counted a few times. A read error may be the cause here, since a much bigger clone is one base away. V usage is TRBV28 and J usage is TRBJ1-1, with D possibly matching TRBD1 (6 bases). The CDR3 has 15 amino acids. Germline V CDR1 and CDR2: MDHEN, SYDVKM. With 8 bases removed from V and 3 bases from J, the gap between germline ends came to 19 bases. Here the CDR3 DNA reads TGTGCCAGCGGGGAAACACAGGGATTCTACACTGAAGCTTTCTTT. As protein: CASGETQGFYTEAFF.

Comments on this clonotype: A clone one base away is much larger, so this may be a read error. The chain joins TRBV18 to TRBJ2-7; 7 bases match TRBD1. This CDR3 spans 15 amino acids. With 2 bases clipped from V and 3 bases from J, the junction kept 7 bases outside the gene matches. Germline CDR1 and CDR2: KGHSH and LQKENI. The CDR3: CASSPGTVTRYEQYF. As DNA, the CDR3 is TGTGCCAGCTCACCAGGGACAGTAACCCGCTACGAGCAGTACTTC.

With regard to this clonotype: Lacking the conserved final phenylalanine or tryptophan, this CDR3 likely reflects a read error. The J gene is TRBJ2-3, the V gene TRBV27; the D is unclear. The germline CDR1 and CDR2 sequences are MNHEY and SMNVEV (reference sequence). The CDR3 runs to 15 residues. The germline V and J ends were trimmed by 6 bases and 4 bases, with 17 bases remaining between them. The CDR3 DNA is TGTGCCAGCAGGAGACTCATAACGACTTCAGATACGCAGTATTCT. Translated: CASRRLITTSDTQYS.

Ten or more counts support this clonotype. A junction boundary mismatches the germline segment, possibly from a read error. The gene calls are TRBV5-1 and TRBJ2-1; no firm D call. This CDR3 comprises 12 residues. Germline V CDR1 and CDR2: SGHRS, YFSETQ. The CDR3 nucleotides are TGTGCCAGCAACTTGGGGTCCAATGAGCAGTTCTTC. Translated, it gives CASNLGSNEQFF.

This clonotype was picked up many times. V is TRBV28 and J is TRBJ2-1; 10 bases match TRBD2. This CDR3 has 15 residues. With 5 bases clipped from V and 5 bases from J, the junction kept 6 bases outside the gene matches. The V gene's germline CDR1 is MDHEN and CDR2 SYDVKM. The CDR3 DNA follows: TGTGCCAGCAGTCCACTAGCGGGGCCTCACAATGAGCAGTTCTTC. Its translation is CASSPLAGPHNEQFF.

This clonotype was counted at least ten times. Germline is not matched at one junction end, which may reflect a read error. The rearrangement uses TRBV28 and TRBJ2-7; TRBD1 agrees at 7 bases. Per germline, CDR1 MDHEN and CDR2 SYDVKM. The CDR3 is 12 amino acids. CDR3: CASSTDRVGLNF. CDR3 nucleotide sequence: TGTGCCAGCAGTACCGACAGGGTCGGTCTCAACTTC.

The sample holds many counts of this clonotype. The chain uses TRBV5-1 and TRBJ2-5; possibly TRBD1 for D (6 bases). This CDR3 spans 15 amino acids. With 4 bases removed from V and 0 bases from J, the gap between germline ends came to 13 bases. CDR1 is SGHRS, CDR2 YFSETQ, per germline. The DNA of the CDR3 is TGCGCCAGCAGCATTTCTACAGGGCACCAAGAGACCCAGTACTTC. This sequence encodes CASSISTGHQETQYF.

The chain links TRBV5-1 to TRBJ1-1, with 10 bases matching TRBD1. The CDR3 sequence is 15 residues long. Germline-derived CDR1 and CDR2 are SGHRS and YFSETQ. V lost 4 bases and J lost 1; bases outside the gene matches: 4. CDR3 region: CASSPWDRGNTEAFF. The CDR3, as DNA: TGCGCCAGCAGCCCCTGGGACAGGGGGAACACTGAAGCTTTCTTT.

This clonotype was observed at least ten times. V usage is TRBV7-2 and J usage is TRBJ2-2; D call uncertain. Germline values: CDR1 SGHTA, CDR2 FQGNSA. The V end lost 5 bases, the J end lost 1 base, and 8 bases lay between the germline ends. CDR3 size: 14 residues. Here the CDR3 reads CASSRFGNTGELFF. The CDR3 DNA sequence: TGTGCCAGCAGCCGTTTTGGGAACACCGGGGAGCTGTTTTTT. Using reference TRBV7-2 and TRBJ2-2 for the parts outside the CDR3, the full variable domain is GAGVSQSPSNKVTEKGKDVELRCDPISGHTALYWYRQSLGQGLEFLIYFQGNSAPDKSGLPSDRFSAERTGGSVSTLTIQRTQQEDSAVYLCASSRFGNTGELFFGEGSRLTVL.

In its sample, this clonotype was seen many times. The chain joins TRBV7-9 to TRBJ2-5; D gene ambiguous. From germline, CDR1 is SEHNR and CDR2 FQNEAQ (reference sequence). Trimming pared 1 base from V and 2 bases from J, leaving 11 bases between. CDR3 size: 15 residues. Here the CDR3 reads CASSLGARIQETQYF. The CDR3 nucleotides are TGTGCCAGCAGCTTAGGGGCGAGGATTCAAGAGACCCAGTACTTC.

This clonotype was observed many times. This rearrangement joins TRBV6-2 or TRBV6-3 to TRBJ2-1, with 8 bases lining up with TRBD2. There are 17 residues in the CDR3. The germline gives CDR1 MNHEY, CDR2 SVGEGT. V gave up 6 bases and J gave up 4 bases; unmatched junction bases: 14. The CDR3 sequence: CASRTGGKRKLYNEQFF. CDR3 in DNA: TGTGCCAGCAGGACGGGGGGGAAACGGAAGTTATACAATGAGCAGTTCTTC.

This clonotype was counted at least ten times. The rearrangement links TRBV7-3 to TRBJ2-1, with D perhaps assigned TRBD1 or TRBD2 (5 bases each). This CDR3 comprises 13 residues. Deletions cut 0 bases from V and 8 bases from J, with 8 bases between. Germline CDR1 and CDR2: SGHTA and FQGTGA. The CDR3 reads CASSLTRGDEQFF. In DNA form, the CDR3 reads TGTGCCAGCAGCTTAACGAGGGGCGATGAGCAGTTCTTC. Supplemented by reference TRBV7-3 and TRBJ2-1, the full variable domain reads GAGVSQTPSNKVTEKGKYVELRCDPISGHTALYWYRQSLGQGPEFLIYFQGTGAADDSGLPNDRFFAVRPEGSVSTLKIQRTERGDSAVYLCASSLTRGDEQFFGPGTRLTVL.

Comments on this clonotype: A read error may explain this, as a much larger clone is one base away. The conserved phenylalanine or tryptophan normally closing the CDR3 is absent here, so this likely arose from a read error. The CDR3 loop is CASVYQETQYL. The CDR3 nucleotides read TGTGCCAGCGTGTACCAAGAGACCCAGTACCTC. This chain uses TRBV2 with TRBJ2-5; D ambiguous. V was clipped by 8 bases and J by 0 bases, with 4 bases between them. Germline CDR1 is SNHLY and CDR2 is FYNNEI. The CDR3 covers 11 residues.

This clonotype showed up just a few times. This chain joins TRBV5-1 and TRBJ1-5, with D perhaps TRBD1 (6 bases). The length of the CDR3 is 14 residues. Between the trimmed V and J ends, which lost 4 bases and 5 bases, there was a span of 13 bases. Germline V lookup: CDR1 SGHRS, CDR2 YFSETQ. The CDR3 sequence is CASSPDSTYQPQHF. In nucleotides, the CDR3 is TGCGCCAGCAGCCCGGACAGTACATATCAGCCCCAGCATTTT. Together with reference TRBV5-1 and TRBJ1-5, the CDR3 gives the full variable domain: KAGVTQTPRYLIKTRGQQVTLSCSPISGHRSVSWYQQTPGQGLQFLFEYFSETQRNKGNFPGRFSGRQFSNSRSEMNVSTLELGDSALYLCASSPDSTYQPQHFGDGTRLSIL.

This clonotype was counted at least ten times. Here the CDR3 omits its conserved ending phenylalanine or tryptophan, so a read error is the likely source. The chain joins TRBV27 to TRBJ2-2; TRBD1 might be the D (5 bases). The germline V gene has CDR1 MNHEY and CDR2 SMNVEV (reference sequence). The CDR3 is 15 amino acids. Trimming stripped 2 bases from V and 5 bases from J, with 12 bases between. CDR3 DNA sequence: TGTGCCAGCAGTTTAGTCAGGGTCGGGACCGGGGAGCTGTTTCTT. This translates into CASSLVRVGTGELFL.

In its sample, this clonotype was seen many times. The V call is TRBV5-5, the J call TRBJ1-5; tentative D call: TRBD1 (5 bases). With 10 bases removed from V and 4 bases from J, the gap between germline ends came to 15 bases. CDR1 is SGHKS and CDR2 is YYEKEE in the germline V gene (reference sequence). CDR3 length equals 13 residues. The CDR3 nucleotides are TGTGCCTCCGGCGGGGGTGAAAATCAGCCCCAGCATTTT. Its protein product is CASGGGENQPQHF.

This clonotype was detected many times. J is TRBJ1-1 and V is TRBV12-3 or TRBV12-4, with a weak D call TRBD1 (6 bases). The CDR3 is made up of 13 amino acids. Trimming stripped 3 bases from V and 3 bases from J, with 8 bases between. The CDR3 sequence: CASSFGGHTEAFF. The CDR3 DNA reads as TGTGCCAGCAGTTTCGGGGGGCACACTGAAGCTTTCTTT.

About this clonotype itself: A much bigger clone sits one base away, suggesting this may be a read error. The CDR3, as DNA: TGCGCCACCTCCCCTAGCGGGGGAAGGGAGCAGCTCTTC. As protein: CATSPSGGREQLF. The chain couples TRBV4-1 to TRBJ2-1; 10 bases are a match to TRBD2. The CDR3 is 13 amino acids. CDR1 and CDR2 from the germline V gene are MGHRA and YSYEKL.

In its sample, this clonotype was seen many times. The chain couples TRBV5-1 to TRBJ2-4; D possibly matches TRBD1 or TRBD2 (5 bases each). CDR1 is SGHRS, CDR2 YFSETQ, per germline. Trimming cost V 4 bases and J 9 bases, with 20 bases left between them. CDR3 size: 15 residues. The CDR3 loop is CASSPQGPYESIQYF. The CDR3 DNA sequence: TGCGCCAGCAGCCCCCAGGGACCCTATGAGAGCATTCAGTACTTC.

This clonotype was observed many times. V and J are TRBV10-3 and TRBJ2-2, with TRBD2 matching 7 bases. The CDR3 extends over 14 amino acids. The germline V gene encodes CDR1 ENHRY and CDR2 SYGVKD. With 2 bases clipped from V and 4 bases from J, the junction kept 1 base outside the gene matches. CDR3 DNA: TGTGCCATCAGTGAGGGGGGGGGCACCGGGGAGCTGTTTTTT. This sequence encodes CAISEGGGTGELFF.

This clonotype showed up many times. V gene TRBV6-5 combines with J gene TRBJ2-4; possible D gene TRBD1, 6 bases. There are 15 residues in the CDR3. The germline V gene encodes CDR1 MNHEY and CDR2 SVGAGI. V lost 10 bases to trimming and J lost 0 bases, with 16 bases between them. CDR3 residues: CATTDRLLAKNIQYF. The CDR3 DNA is TGTGCCACCACGGACAGATTACTAGCCAAAAACATTCAGTACTTC.

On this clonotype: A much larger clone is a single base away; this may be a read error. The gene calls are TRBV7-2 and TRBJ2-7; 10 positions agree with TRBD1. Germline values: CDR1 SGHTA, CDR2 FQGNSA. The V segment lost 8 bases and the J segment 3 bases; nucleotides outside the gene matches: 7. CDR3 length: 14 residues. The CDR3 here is CASGQRDRGYEQYF. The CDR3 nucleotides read TGTGCCAGCGGCCAGAGGGACAGGGGCTACGAGCAGTACTTC.